Included here is one TCR beta chain sequence, with context. Its antigen remains unidentified. A single record per CDR3 protein comes from TCRdb applying MiXCR to the 5' RACE reads. The sample lists tens of thousands of distinct CDR3 sequences; 9.5% to 15% were seen once. This record belongs to a study of early T cells in non-severe SARS-CoV-2 infection. The overall study: Sequencing of unsorted whole blood was done on bulk RNA, leaving chains unpaired.

Overall study results and limits: In VDJdb matching, anti-spike CD8 responses were favored while private and CD4 specificities went missing.

The input for sequencing was whole blood, taken at baseline. This TCR came from an adult who was a healthcare worker with PCR-confirmed SARS-CoV-2 infection or an uninfected control (not recorded which).

CDR3 nucleotides: TGCGCCAGCAGCCAAGATCGTTATGGGGGCCCCAACAACACTGAAGCTTTCTTT. Translation gives CASSQDRYGGPNNTEAFF. V is TRBV4-3 and J is TRBJ1-1; D is possibly TRBD1 (6 bases). CDR3 length: 18 amino acids. Germline-derived CDR1 and CDR2 are LGHNA and YSLEER. V was shortened by 0 bases and J by 2 bases, with 19 bases between the two germline ends.